The 10 T cell receptor beta chains given below trace back to one sample, sequenced in a study of beta chain features in type 1 diabetes. Reverse transcription of all isolated RNA meant that expressed TCRB transcripts were sequenced. Some clones are missing from TCRdb's copy, which holds only in-frame ones; the method was immunoSEQ multiplex PCR. Among around 300,000 clones listed, roughly 8% were seen once. The material sequenced was central memory CD4+ T cells from blood. All receptors come from a woman younger than 30 in good health.

V gene TRBV2 combines with J gene TRBJ1-1; D remains unclear. The CDR3 runs to 15 residues. Trimming pared 1 base from V and 0 bases from J, leaving 9 bases between. Germline CDR1 reads SNHLY; CDR2 reads FYNNEI. In DNA form, the CDR3 reads TGTGCCAGCAGTGAAGGCAGCTTCATGAACACTGAAGCTTTCTTT. It yields the protein CASSEGSFMNTEAFF.

V and J are TRBV5-1 and TRBJ2-1; 10 bases map to TRBD2. V was pared by 4 bases and J by 5 bases, with 6 bases of the junction left unmatched. Germline-derived CDR1 and CDR2 are SGHRS and YFSETQ. CDR3 size: 15 residues. CDR3 loop: CASSLGLAAHNEQFF. Written as DNA, the CDR3 is TGCGCCAGCAGCCTAGGACTAGCGGCCCACAATGAGCAGTTCTTC.

The table lists this clone with a few counts. Additional DNA sequences in this sample encode the identical CDR3. The rearrangement links TRBV5-1 to TRBJ2-5; D is undetermined. With 5 bases removed from V and 0 bases from J, the gap between germline ends came to 8 bases. CDR1 is SGHRS and CDR2 is YFSETQ in the germline V gene. The CDR3 sequence is 13 residues long. CDR3 coding DNA: TGCGCCAGCAGTTTAGGGAACCAAGAGACCCAGTACTTC. Amino acid sequence: CASSLGNQETQYF.

To note about this clone: This specimen includes other DNA sequences encoding the same CDR3. CDR3 loop: CASSLPLGGYTF. CDR3 bases: TGTGCCAGCAGTTTACCCCTAGGGGGCTACACCTTC. This sequence joins TRBV28 and TRBJ1-2; D is unclear. Germline V gene sequence: CDR1 MDHEN, CDR2 SYDVKM. The CDR3 is 12 amino acids. V was shortened by 2 bases and J by 8 bases, with 9 bases between the two germline ends.

This clone came up a few times. V is TRBV6-5 and J is TRBJ2-2; 10 bases are a match to TRBD1. Trimming cost V 6 bases and J 5 bases; bases outside gene matches: 3. The CDR3 loop spans 14 amino acids. CDR1 is MNHEY, CDR2 SVGAGI, per germline. CDR3 sequence: CASRSGQGTGELFF. The CDR3, as DNA: TGTGCCAGCAGATCGGGACAGGGGACCGGGGAGCTGTTTTTT.

This chain links TRBV2 with TRBJ2-1; TRBD2 matches at 7 bases. The CDR3 consists of 12 residues. The germline CDR1 and CDR2 sequences are SNHLY and FYNNEI. V lost 4 bases to trimming and J lost 8 bases; unmatched junction nucleotides: 2. CDR3 sequence: CASSVGRDEQFF. The CDR3 DNA follows: TGTGCCAGCAGTGTAGGGAGGGATGAGCAGTTCTTC.

The CDR3 nucleotides read TGTGCCAGCGGGACGAAACTAGCGGGGCAAAATCTGGGCACCGGGGAGCTGTTTTTT. Translation: CASGTKLAGQNLGTGELFF. The rearrangement uses TRBV4-2 and TRBJ2-2; 10 positions agree with TRBD2. V gave up 8 bases and J gave up 4 bases; unmatched junction bases: 19. Germline loops: CDR1 LGHNA, CDR2 YNFKEQ. The CDR3 length is 19 residues.

This clone was seen a few times. This sequence joins TRBV5-6 and TRBJ2-5; D ambiguous. The length of the CDR3 is 12 residues. Deletions cut 1 base from V and 6 bases from J, with 7 bases between. Germline loops: CDR1 SGHDT, CDR2 YYEEEE. CDR3 DNA: TGTGCCAGCAGCTTGAGCAGGAAGACCCAGTACTTC. This sequence encodes CASSLSRKTQYF.

This clone showed up just a few times. The chain combines TRBV7-6 with TRBJ1-4; maybe TRBD1 (6 bases). The CDR3 has 14 amino acids. CDR1 and CDR2 (germline): SGHVS, FNYEAQ. The V gene lost 5 bases and the J gene lost 0 bases, with 7 bases spanning the gap. The CDR3 sequence: CASSRTATNEKLFF. CDR3 coding DNA: TGTGCCAGCAGCCGGACAGCAACTAATGAAAAACTGTTTTTT.

A few counts support this clone. The chain couples TRBV7-9 to TRBJ2-7; D possibly uses TRBD1 or TRBD2 (5 bases each). The V end lost 2 bases, the J end lost 4 bases, and 18 bases lay between the germline ends. Germline V gene lookup returns CDR1 SEHNR and CDR2 FQNEAQ (reference sequence). The CDR3 is 16 amino acids. CDR3 sequence reads: CASSLSVGTLSYEQYF. In DNA, the CDR3 is TGTGCCAGCAGCTTAAGTGTCGGGACCCTGTCTTACGAGCAGTACTTC.